These 3 T cell receptor beta chains originate from one sample sequenced in a study of T cells after yellow fever vaccination. Using its own MiXCR run on the 5' RACE reads, TCRdb lists one record per CDR3 protein. The table lists approximately 90,000 distinct CDR3 sequences, about 5.8% of them singletons, with approximately 39% in the top ten. This specimen was CD8+ T cells sorted from PBMCs, taken 10 days after the yellow fever booster vaccination. The receptors stem from a man between 18 and 35 years old who received the YFV17D yellow fever vaccine.

V and J are TRBV4-1 and TRBJ1-5; possible D gene TRBD1, 6 bases. V was cut by 0 bases and J by 4 bases, with 13 bases left in between. This CDR3 spans 16 amino acids. CDR1 and CDR2 (germline): MGHRA, YSYEKL. CDR3 sequence (DNA): TGCGCCAGCAGCCAAGATGGGCGGGGGGCAAATCAGCCCCAGCATTTT. Protein: CASSQDGRGANQPQHF.

This sequence joins TRBV5-1 and TRBJ2-7; tentative D call: TRBD1 (5 bases). CDR3 length equals 13 residues. In germline, CDR1 is SGHRS, CDR2 YFSETQ. Deletions cut 4 bases from V and 7 bases from J, with 15 bases between. CDR3 amino acids: CASSEDPSGEQYV. The DNA of the CDR3 is TGCGCCAGCAGCGAGGACCCCTCAGGGGAGCAGTACGTC.

This clonotype was detected a few times. This chain connects TRBV3-1 to TRBJ1-2, with D perhaps TRBD1 (5 bases). CDR1 is LGHDT, CDR2 YNNKEL, per germline (reference sequence). With 1 base removed from V and 6 bases from J, the gap between germline ends came to 15 bases. This CDR3 spans 15 amino acids. CDR3 bases: TGTGCCAGCAGCCAAGCGGCAGGGCAAATGGATGGCTACACCTTC. It is translated as CASSQAAGQMDGYTF.